The 6 T cell receptor beta chains listed next were all sequenced from one sample in a study of OX40 agonist ivuxolimab in advanced cancers. Profiled with immunoSEQ multiplex PCR; TCRdb holds only in-frame clones, not every one. The sample contains some 34,000 clones, 78% of which appear only once. Sequencing used CD4+ or CD8+ T cells sorted from blood, obtained in a trial of the OX40 agonist ivuxolimab. The receptors shown here come from an adult with an advanced solid tumor such as melanoma, head and neck, liver or kidney cancer.

This clone turned up a few times. The J gene is TRBJ2-7, the V gene TRBV11-2; D is uncertain. The CDR3 loop spans 15 amino acids. V was cut by 1 base and J by 0 bases, with 10 bases left in between. The germline V gene has CDR1 SGHAT and CDR2 FQNNGV. DNA for the CDR3: TGTGCCAGCAGCTTAGTGGCTCAAAGCTCCTACGAGCAGTACTTC. Residues: CASSLVAQSSYEQYF.

This rearrangement joins TRBV18 to TRBJ2-7, with 8 nucleotides matching TRBD2. V lost 3 bases to trimming and J lost 9 bases; unmatched junction nucleotides: 10. The germline V gene encodes CDR1 KGHSH and CDR2 LQKENI. CDR3 length equals 14 residues. The CDR3: CASSPAGTRSAQYF. CDR3 sequence (DNA): TGTGCCAGCTCACCTGCCGGGACTAGATCGGCGCAGTACTTC.

This clone was detected once. This chain connects TRBV9 to TRBJ1-1, with D possibly being TRBD1 (6 bases). V was trimmed by 0 bases and J by 5 bases, leaving 11 bases between them. There are 14 residues in the CDR3. CDR1 is SGDLS and CDR2 is YYNGEE in the germline V gene. The DNA of the CDR3 is TGTGCCAGCAGCGTAGACTTAGGGGGGACTGAAGCTTTCTTT. It encodes CASSVDLGGTEAFF.

The gene calls are TRBV28 and TRBJ2-3; no reliable D call. V lost 6 bases and J 2 bases, leaving 9 bases between the germline ends. The CDR3 extends over 13 amino acids. Per the germline V gene, CDR1 is MDHEN and CDR2 is SYDVKM. CDR3 region: CASSLGNTDTQYF. The CDR3 nucleotides are TGTGCCAGCAGCCTCGGAAACACAGATACGCAGTATTTT. The full variable domain, completed using reference TRBV28 and TRBJ2-3, is DVKVTQSSRYLVKRTGEKVFLECVQDMDHENMFWYRQDPGLGLRLIYFSYDVKMKEKGDIPEGYSVSREKKERFSLILESASTNQTSMYLCASSLGNTDTQYFGPGTRLTVL.

This rearrangement joins TRBV29-1 to TRBJ2-3; TRBD2 matches at 12 bases. This CDR3 region has 14 residues. Germline loops: CDR1 SQVTM, CDR2 ANQGSEA. V trimming: 3 bases; J trimming: 4 bases; junction bases outside the gene matches: 2. CDR3 residues: CSVETSGRSDTQYF. CDR3 DNA: TGCAGCGTTGAGACTAGCGGGAGATCAGATACGCAGTATTTT.

This chain joins TRBV14 and TRBJ2-1; maybe TRBD2 (6 bases). This CDR3 has 14 residues. CDR1 is SGHDN and CDR2 is FVKESK in the germline V gene. V lost 4 bases and J 12 bases, leaving 19 bases between the germline ends. The CDR3 here is CASSLSNPRAGQFF. CDR3 nucleotides: TGTGCCAGCAGCCTATCTAACCCAAGAGCGGGGCAGTTCTTC.